What follows is one TCR beta chain and its context. Its antigen is undetermined. Through template switching, a universal primer site was introduced, and the cDNA contained unique molecular identifiers. From the 5' RACE reads, TCRdb called clonotypes with MiXCR, one entry per CDR3 protein. This sample yields hundreds of thousands of distinct CDR3 sequences, of which approximately 13% are seen a single time; around 7.8% belongs to the top ten. The sample belongs to a study of identical twins. Study-level results: In monozygotic twins, models underestimated the sharing of out-of-frame TCR alpha. Where out-of-frame alpha sequences were twin-shared, they showed excess low generation probability.

The CDR3 spans 16 residues. Losses at the gene ends were 1 base for V and 4 bases for J; bases not matched to a gene: 9. Germline CDR1 is SQVTM and CDR2 is ANQGSEA. These data also featured in a second study, about yellow fever vaccine responses in identical twins.

Material for sequencing was CD8+ T cells sorted from blood. The genes are TRBV29-1 and TRBJ2-1, with TRBD2 identical over 8 bases. This clonotype was sampled from a woman younger than 35 in good health. CDR3 nucleotide sequence: TGCAGCGTTGAAGGTCTTTCGTTAGCGGGATACAATGAGCAGTTCTTC. Its translation is CSVEGLSLAGYNEQFF.